The 32 T cell receptor beta chains given below trace back to one sample, sequenced in a study of identical twins. TCRdb redid the calling of the 5' RACE reads with MiXCR, one entry per CDR3 protein. The repertoire holds 500,000 to 700,000 distinct CDR3 sequences, with about 7.1% as singletons. These data were likewise used in another study, on yellow fever vaccine responses in identical twins.

The material sequenced was PBMCs. These receptor sequences come from a woman under 30 in good health.

This chain links TRBV7-9 with TRBJ1-1; 8 nucleotides match TRBD1. This CDR3 is 17 amino acids long. Germline CDR1 reads SEHNR; CDR2 reads FQNEAQ (reference sequence). V lost 5 bases, J lost 0 bases, and 11 bases stayed unmatched. CDR3 DNA sequence: TGTGCCAGCAGCACACGTCCCGGGACAGGTATGAACACTGAAGCTTTCTTT. It encodes CASSTRPGTGMNTEAFF.

This clonotype was counted many times. The chain couples TRBV5-1 to TRBJ1-2, with TRBD1 identical over 8 bases. The CDR3 runs to 16 residues. V dropped 4 bases and J dropped 0; count of bases not matched to a gene: 8. Germline V lookup: CDR1 SGHRS, CDR2 YFSETQ. CDR3 protein: CASSRGQGTSNYGYTF. CDR3 DNA sequence: TGCGCCAGCAGCCGCGGACAGGGCACATCTAACTATGGCTACACCTTC.

The V gene is TRBV5-1, the J gene TRBJ1-1; D is possibly TRBD1 (6 bases). Deletions cut 6 bases from V and 0 bases from J, with 21 bases between. The CDR3 sequence is 17 residues long. The germline CDR1 and CDR2 sequences are SGHRS and YFSETQ. The CDR3 region has the DNA TGCGCCAGCACCTTAACAGGGATTGGGGTTATGAACACTGAAGCTTTCTTT. The encoded protein is CASTLTGIGVMNTEAFF. Full variable domain (remainder filled in from reference TRBV5-1 and TRBJ1-1): KAGVTQTPRYLIKTRGQQVTLSCSPISGHRSVSWYQQTPGQGLQFLFEYFSETQRNKGNFPGRFSGRQFSNSRSEMNVSTLELGDSALYLCASTLTGIGVMNTEAFFGQGTRLTVV.

This clonotype was counted between two and nine times. The chain links TRBV24-1 to TRBJ1-5; D is possibly TRBD1 (5 bases). The V end was cut by 5 bases, the J end by 4 bases, with 5 bases between. The CDR3 has 12 amino acids. CDR1 and CDR2 (germline): KGHDR, SFDVKD. The CDR3: CATSAGNQPQHF. The CDR3, as DNA: TGTGCCACCAGTGCAGGGAATCAGCCCCAGCATTTT.

The chain employs TRBV3-1 and TRBJ2-2, with D possibly matching TRBD2 (6 bases). This CDR3 region has 17 residues. CDR1 is LGHDT, CDR2 YNNKEL, per germline (reference sequence). The germline V and J ends were trimmed by 11 bases and 5 bases, with 27 bases remaining between them. CDR3 loop: CACWSRFGSSGTGELFF. In nucleotides, the CDR3 is TGTGCCTGCTGGTCCCGTTTCGGGAGTTCGGGGACCGGGGAGCTGTTTTTT. Based on the CDR3 plus reference TRBV3-1 and TRBJ2-2, the full variable domain is DTAVSQTPKYLVTQMGNDKSIKCEQNLGHDTMYWYKQDSKKFLKIMFSYNNKELIINETVPNRFSPKSPDKAHLNLHINSLELGDSAVYFCACWSRFGSSGTGELFFGEGSRLTVL.

This clonotype was recorded many times. The chain has TRBV27 and TRBJ2-2; TRBD2 matches 7 bases. The CDR3 spans 16 residues. The J segment lost 1 base and the V segment lost 4 bases, leaving 6 bases of the junction unmatched. Germline CDR1 and CDR2: MNHEY and SMNVEV (reference sequence). The CDR3 sequence is CASSYSSGENTGELFF. The CDR3 coding sequence is TGTGCCAGCAGTTATTCTAGCGGAGAGAACACCGGGGAGCTGTTTTTT.

This clonotype was observed many times. The rearrangement uses TRBV15 and TRBJ2-2; 8 nucleotides agree with TRBD1. The CDR3 is made up of 15 amino acids. In germline, CDR1 is LNHNV, CDR2 YYDKDF (reference sequence). V gave up 0 bases and J gave up 7 bases; unmatched junction bases: 4. The CDR3 is CATSRDRGQNGELFF. The CDR3 DNA is TGTGCCACCAGCAGAGACAGGGGGCAGAACGGGGAGCTGTTTTTT.

This chain links TRBV18 with TRBJ2-5, with D possibly matching TRBD1 (6 bases). V was shortened by 2 bases and J by 5 bases, with 12 bases between the two germline ends. Germline V lookup: CDR1 KGHSH, CDR2 LQKENI. This CDR3 spans 14 amino acids. As DNA, the CDR3 is TGTGCCAGCTCACCATATACAGGGCTGGAGACCCAGTACTTC. Protein sequence: CASSPYTGLETQYF.

The CDR3 DNA follows: TGTGCCAGCAGAGGGACAGGGGGGGGGAACGAGCAGTACTTC. This sequence encodes CASRGTGGGNEQYF. The chain links TRBV28 to TRBJ2-7, with 11 bases lining up with TRBD1. The CDR3 has 14 amino acids. V was pared by 6 bases and J by 5 bases, with 6 bases of the junction left unmatched. Per germline, CDR1 MDHEN and CDR2 SYDVKM.

This clonotype was detected many times. The chain employs TRBV10-2 and TRBJ1-2; TRBD1 is a possible D gene (5 bases). The CDR3 has 13 residues. Germline V gene sequence: CDR1 WSHSY, CDR2 SAAADI. Trimming took 6 bases from V and 8 from J, leaving 16 bases between them. CDR3 sequence reads: CASRGTDLGGYTF. DNA of the CDR3: TGCGCCAGCAGGGGGACGGACCTCGGGGGCTACACCTTC.

There are many counts of this clonotype. The chain has TRBV5-1 and TRBJ2-4; TRBD1 is a possible D gene (6 bases). The germline V and J ends were trimmed by 3 bases and 4 bases, with 14 bases remaining between them. The CDR3 is 15 residues long. Germline V CDR1 and CDR2: SGHRS, YFSETQ. The CDR3 DNA reads TGCGCCAGCAGCTCCCCGAGGACAGTGAAAAACATTCAGTACTTC. Amino acid sequence: CASSSPRTVKNIQYF. The full variable domain, completed using reference TRBV5-1 and TRBJ2-4, is KAGVTQTPRYLIKTRGQQVTLSCSPISGHRSVSWYQQTPGQGLQFLFEYFSETQRNKGNFPGRFSGRQFSNSRSEMNVSTLELGDSALYLCASSSPRTVKNIQYFGAGTRLSVL.

The J gene is TRBJ2-3, the V gene TRBV4-1, with D perhaps matching TRBD2 (5 bases). V was pared by 1 base and J by 4 bases, with 12 bases between. CDR3 length: 15 amino acids. Looked up from germline, CDR1 is MGHRA and CDR2 is YSYEKL. CDR3 in DNA: TGCGCCAGCAGCCAAGGAGTGGGAGCGGCAGATACGCAGTATTTT. Residues: CASSQGVGAADTQYF.

This clonotype was observed a few times. The rearrangement links TRBV6-2 or TRBV6-3 to TRBJ2-5; 8 bases are a match to TRBD1. There are 15 residues in the CDR3. Per germline, CDR1 MNHEY and CDR2 SVGEGT. With V trimmed by 3 bases and J by 3 bases, 6 bases remained unmatched. In DNA form, the CDR3 reads TGTGCCAGCAGTTATGAGGACAGGGATAAAGAGACCCAGTACTTC. Its protein is CASSYEDRDKETQYF.

In this sample, this clonotype turned up a few times. The rearrangement links TRBV6-5 to TRBJ1-1; 7 bases fit TRBD1. CDR1 is MNHEY and CDR2 is SVGAGI in the germline V gene. With V trimmed by 1 base and J by 3 bases, 8 bases remained unmatched. CDR3 length: 16 residues. The DNA of the CDR3 is TGTGCCAGCAGTTACTTTACAGGGGCGGGGTACACTGAAGCTTTCTTT. Its translation is CASSYFTGAGYTEAFF.

In its sample, this clonotype was seen a few times. The chain has TRBV29-1 and TRBJ2-5; 11 bases match TRBD2. CDR3 length: 15 residues. Germline CDR1 reads SQVTM; CDR2 reads ANQGSEA. The junction had 8 bases not matched to a gene; V was cut back by 4 bases and J by 4 bases. This chain's CDR3 is CSVVAGGPIRETQYF. The CDR3 DNA is TGCAGCGTTGTAGCGGGGGGGCCGATAAGAGAGACCCAGTACTTC.

V gene TRBV3-2 combines with J gene TRBJ1-4; the table gives TRBD1 as D, unverified against the DNA. TRBV3-2 is assigned pseudogene status. The length of the CDR3 is 18 residues. The CDR3 DNA reads TGTGCCAGCAGCCAAACAGGACACCCACCGGCAACTAATGAAAAACTGTTTTTT. Translated: CASSQTGHPPATNEKLFF.

This clonotype was found a few times. The chain is built from TRBV12-3 or TRBV12-4 and TRBJ2-1; D ambiguous. The V and J ends lost 6 bases and 9 bases respectively, with 12 bases between them. The length of the CDR3 is 12 residues. This CDR3 reads CASSTRPVEQFF. CDR3 coding DNA: TGTGCCAGCAGCACCCGACCGGTTGAGCAGTTCTTC.

This clonotype came up a few times. V gene TRBV4-1 combines with J gene TRBJ2-7; 10 nucleotides match TRBD2. The V gene's germline CDR1 is MGHRA and CDR2 YSYEKL. V was clipped by 8 bases and J by 3 bases; unmatched bases: 7. The CDR3 runs to 14 residues. CDR3 bases: TGCGCCAGCGCGAGGCCTAGCGGGGGCTACGAGCAGTACTTC. Amino acid sequence: CASARPSGGYEQYF.

The sample holds a few counts of this clonotype. The chain employs TRBV7-8 and TRBJ2-7; D may be TRBD1 (6 bases). V lost 2 bases to trimming and J lost 7 bases, with 15 bases between them. Per the germline V gene, CDR1 is SGHVS and CDR2 is FQNEAQ. The CDR3 totals 14 residues. CDR3 DNA: TGTGCCAGCAGCTTACCCCCCGGCCAGGGGGAGCAGTACTTC. Amino acids: CASSLPPGQGEQYF.

The V and J genes are TRBV20-1 and TRBJ2-1; the D gene is possibly TRBD1 (5 bases). Germline V lookup: CDR1 DFQATT, CDR2 SNEGSKA (reference sequence). The CDR3 consists of 16 residues. The CDR3 DNA sequence: TGCTGCGTCAGGGCCCATGCCGCGGACCCCTACAATGAGCAGTTCTTC. It translates to CCVRAHAADPYNEQFF.

The chain links TRBV5-1 to TRBJ2-7; D not certain. V shed 3 bases and J shed 3 bases, with 16 bases lying between them. The germline CDR1 and CDR2 sequences are SGHRS and YFSETQ. The CDR3 has 15 amino acids. The CDR3 here is CASSSSPGSNYEQYF. For the CDR3, the DNA is TGCGCCAGCAGCTCGTCCCCCGGGTCCAACTACGAGCAGTACTTC.

This clonotype was picked up many times. This rearrangement joins TRBV10-3 to TRBJ2-7; D may correspond to TRBD1 or TRBD2 (6 bases each). CDR1 and CDR2 (germline): ENHRY, SYGVKD. Trimming took 11 bases from V and 2 from J, leaving 16 bases between them. This CDR3 comprises 13 residues. This CDR3 reads CAGGPSSTYEQYF. The CDR3, as DNA: TGTGCCGGGGGGCCTAGCTCTACCTACGAGCAGTACTTC.

The chain uses TRBV4-1 and TRBJ2-5, with a weak D call TRBD2 (5 bases). V gave up 0 bases and J gave up 5 bases, with 19 bases separating them. The CDR3 totals 17 residues. Germline values: CDR1 MGHRA, CDR2 YSYEKL. CDR3 region: CASSQDVGSGITETQYF. Written as DNA, the CDR3 is TGCGCCAGCAGCCAAGATGTGGGGTCCGGGATTACGGAGACCCAGTACTTC.

This clonotype was seen only a few times. This chain links TRBV20-1 with TRBJ1-5; 12 bases agree with TRBD1. The V gene's germline CDR1 is DFQATT and CDR2 SNEGSKA (reference sequence). V lost 6 bases, J lost 5 bases, and 14 bases stayed unmatched. The CDR3 contains 17 residues. CDR3 in amino acids: CSAKGTGGSLMHQPQHF. CDR3 sequence (DNA): TGCAGTGCAAAGGGGACAGGGGGCTCTCTGATGCATCAGCCCCAGCATTTT.

This chain joins TRBV12-3 or TRBV12-4 and TRBJ1-3; maybe TRBD1 (5 bases). V shed 5 bases and J shed 4 bases, with 15 bases lying between them. CDR3 length equals 15 residues. The CDR3 sequence: CASSPQGPRGNTIYF. The DNA of the CDR3 is TGTGCCAGCAGTCCGCAGGGTCCTCGCGGAAACACCATATATTTT.

The chain recombines TRBV29-1 with TRBJ2-7; weak D call: TRBD2 (6 bases). CDR1 and CDR2 from the germline V gene are SQVTM and ANQGSEA. CDR3 size: 17 residues. Trimming pared 6 bases from V and 3 bases from J, leaving 27 bases between. The CDR3 spells CSVKLGGDARPHYEQYF. Here the CDR3 DNA reads TGCAGCGTGAAGTTGGGGGGAGACGCCAGGCCCCACTACGAGCAGTACTTC.

There are many counts of this clonotype. The chain employs TRBV9 and TRBJ2-7, with 9 nucleotides matching TRBD2. The CDR3 runs to 16 residues. Germline V gives CDR1 SGDLS, CDR2 YYNGEE. V shed 0 bases, J shed 5 bases, and the junction held 9 bases outside the gene matches. CDR3 DNA sequence: TGTGCCAGCAGCGTAGAGGGGCTAGCGGGATCCAACGAGCAGTACTTC. Translated: CASSVEGLAGSNEQYF.

The V and J genes are TRBV27 and TRBJ2-3, with 16 nucleotides matching TRBD2. The CDR3 length is 17 residues. The germline gives CDR1 MNHEY, CDR2 SMNVEV (reference sequence). V dropped 5 bases and J dropped 3; count of bases not matched to a gene: 5. The CDR3 reads CASSTPGLAGGTDTQYF. CDR3 nucleotide sequence: TGTGCCAGCAGTACGCCGGGACTAGCGGGAGGGACAGATACGCAGTATTTT.

Comment on this clonotype: A much larger clone lies one base from this, so it may be a read error. The chain couples TRBV7-8 to TRBJ2-7; D perhaps matches TRBD1 (5 bases). The germline V gene has CDR1 SGHVS and CDR2 FQNEAQ. The CDR3 totals 14 residues. The CDR3 DNA is TGTGCCAGCGGCTTATTGATAGGGGCCTACGAGCAGTACGTC. Protein sequence: CASGLLIGAYEQYV.

A few counts support this clonotype. V and J are TRBV11-2 and TRBJ2-1, with D perhaps matching TRBD2 (5 bases). The V end lost 5 bases, the J end lost 0 bases, and 17 bases lay between the germline ends. The CDR3 spans 17 residues. Germline CDR1 and CDR2: SGHAT and FQNNGV. CDR3 DNA sequence: TGTGCCAGCAGCCCCCATTTGGGAGTGGGCTCCTACAATGAGCAGTTCTTC. Amino acids: CASSPHLGVGSYNEQFF.

The sample holds many counts of this clonotype. The V call is TRBV20-1, the J call TRBJ1-2; unclear D gene. Between the trimmed V and J ends, which lost 4 bases and 4 bases, there was a span of 10 bases. This CDR3 region has 12 residues. The germline V gene encodes CDR1 DFQATT and CDR2 SNEGSKA (reference sequence). The CDR3 coding sequence is TGCAGTGCTATTGACGTCGCCTATGGCTACACCTTC. It yields the protein CSAIDVAYGYTF.

At least ten counts were recorded for this clonotype. The genes are TRBV12-3 or TRBV12-4 and TRBJ1-3; D unresolved. Trimming pared 3 bases from V and 4 bases from J, leaving 16 bases between. This CDR3 spans 16 amino acids. As DNA, the CDR3 is TGTGCCAGCAGTTTTCGGGCACGAGCAGAAGGAAACACCATATATTTT. This sequence encodes CASSFRARAEGNTIYF.